These 15 T cell receptor beta chains were sequenced from one sample in a study of blood T cell repertoires in COVID-19. The repertoire was sequenced with immunoSEQ multiplex PCR; TCRdb's copy has only in-frame clones and lacks some. The table includes over 200,000 clones, about four fifths detected once. The sequenced material came from peripheral blood. The receptors were gathered from a woman in her forties or fifties with active or convalescent COVID-19.

A single count supports this clone. This rearrangement joins TRBV5-1 to TRBJ1-1; 7 bases line up with TRBD1. With V trimmed by 3 bases and J by 4 bases, 6 bases remained unmatched. The CDR3 spans 14 residues. The germline V gene has CDR1 SGHRS and CDR2 YFSETQ. The chain's CDR3 is CASSYQGVGTEAFF. CDR3 in DNA: TGCGCCAGCAGCTATCAGGGGGTCGGCACTGAAGCTTTCTTT.

This clone is a singleton in its sample. V gene TRBV3-1 (or the pseudogene TRBV3-2) combines with J gene TRBJ2-5; 7 nucleotides align to TRBD1. CDR3 length equals 14 residues. Germline values: CDR1 LGHDT, CDR2 YNNKEL (reference sequence). The V and J ends lost 4 bases and 5 bases, in that order; junction bases with no gene match: 7. The CDR3 DNA sequence: TGTGCCAGCAGCCCGAGGACAGGCAGGGAGACCCAGTACTTC. It codes for CASSPRTGRETQYF.

The V and J genes are TRBV6-6 and TRBJ1-1; tentative D call: TRBD1 (5 bases). The germline gives CDR1 MNHNY, CDR2 SVGAGI (reference sequence). The V end lost 7 bases, the J end lost 1 base, and 13 bases lay between the germline ends. CDR3 length: 14 amino acids. The CDR3 DNA reads TGTGCCAGCACCCCTCAGGGTTCGAACACTGAAGCTTTCTTT. It codes for CASTPQGSNTEAFF.

The sample holds a few counts of this clone. The V call is TRBV30, the J call TRBJ2-2; possibly TRBD2 for D (6 bases). The germline V and J ends were trimmed by 3 bases and 5 bases, with 16 bases remaining between them. The CDR3 sequence is 15 residues long. Germline CDR1 and CDR2: GTSNPN and SVGIG (reference sequence). For the CDR3, the DNA is TGTGCCTGGAGCTTCAGGAGGGCCGGGACCGGGGAGCTGTTTTTT. Amino acid sequence: CAWSFRRAGTGELFF.

DNA of the CDR3: TGCGCCAGCAGCGCCGGGACAGCGAACACTGAAGCTTTCTTT. Residues: CASSAGTANTEAFF. V is TRBV10-1 and J is TRBJ1-1; 7 bases are a match to TRBD1. CDR3 length: 14 residues. V shed 6 bases and J 1 base; nucleotides not matched to a gene: 5. Germline assignment: CDR1 WNHNN and CDR2 SYGVQD (reference sequence).

V gene TRBV19 combines with J gene TRBJ1-2; 9 bases align to TRBD1. Looked up from germline, CDR1 is LNHDA and CDR2 is SQIVND (reference sequence). CDR3 length equals 13 residues. Losses at the gene ends were 5 bases for V and 4 bases for J; bases not matched to a gene: 2. The CDR3 reads CASSGTGRYGYTF. CDR3 nucleotide sequence: TGTGCCAGTAGTGGGACAGGGCGCTATGGCTACACCTTC.

In regard to this clone: Other DNA sequences within the sample encode an identical CDR3. V usage is TRBV6-6 and J usage is TRBJ1-1; TRBD1 matches at 7 bases. Germline CDR1 MNHNY, CDR2 SVGAGI (reference sequence). The CDR3 sequence is 13 residues long. The V segment lost 6 bases and the J segment 1 base; nucleotides outside the gene matches: 2. The chain's CDR3 is CASSRQGNTEAFF. CDR3 in DNA: TGTGCCAGCAGCCGACAGGGGAACACTGAAGCTTTCTTT.

This chain joins TRBV19 and TRBJ2-7, with TRBD1 as a possible D gene (5 bases). The CDR3 runs to 16 residues. Germline CDR1 reads LNHDA; CDR2 reads SQIVND (reference sequence). The V end lost 5 bases, the J end lost 2 bases, and 19 bases lay between the germline ends. CDR3 in amino acids: CASSLPTPPTAYEQYV. CDR3 nucleotide sequence: TGTGCCAGTAGTTTACCGACCCCCCCGACAGCCTACGAGCAGTACGTC.

In its sample, this clone was seen once. The V and J genes are TRBV7-7 and TRBJ2-1; 8 nucleotides match TRBD1. CDR1 is SSHAT, CDR2 FNYEAQ, per germline (reference sequence). The CDR3 covers 15 residues. The V segment lost 0 bases and the J segment 5 bases; nucleotides outside the gene matches: 3. The CDR3 region is CASSLAQGANNEQFF. The DNA of the CDR3 is TGTGCCAGCAGCTTAGCGCAGGGGGCGAACAATGAGCAGTTCTTC.

This rearrangement joins TRBV7-9 to TRBJ2-1; the match to TRBD2 covers 13 bases. Germline V gene lookup returns CDR1 SEHNR and CDR2 FQNEAQ (reference sequence). This CDR3 contains 17 residues. With V trimmed by 5 bases and J by 4 bases, 8 bases remained unmatched. In nucleotides, the CDR3 is TGTGCCAGCAGCGTGAGGGGACTAGCGGGAAAGTACAATGAGCAGTTCTTC. Translating gives CASSVRGLAGKYNEQFF.

The chain couples TRBV5-4 to TRBJ2-3; TRBD1 agrees at 9 bases. Per the germline V gene, CDR1 is SGHNT and CDR2 is YYREEE (reference sequence). V lost 0 bases to trimming and J lost 6 bases; unmatched junction nucleotides: 2. CDR3 length equals 14 residues. For the CDR3, the DNA is TGTGCCAGCAGCTTGGCCGGACAGGGGGATACGCAGTATTTT. The encoded protein is CASSLAGQGDTQYF.

CDR3 sequence (DNA): TGTGCCACCAGCAGAGATCTCCCTAGCGGGAGCTCCTACAATGAGCAGTTCTTC. Encoded protein: CATSRDLPSGSSYNEQFF. The rearrangement uses TRBV15 and TRBJ2-1; 10 bases line up with TRBD2. This CDR3 has 18 amino acids. CDR1 LNHNV and CDR2 YYDKDF come from the germline V gene (reference sequence). The junction had 5 bases not matched to a gene; V was cut back by 0 bases and J by 0 bases.

The sample holds a few counts of this clone. In DNA, the CDR3 is TGTGCCAGCAGTGACGACAGGGGGAAAGTTATATTTGAAAAACTGTTTTTT. It encodes CASSDDRGKVIFEKLFF. This chain joins TRBV6-1 and TRBJ1-4; 9 bases line up with TRBD1. The trim removed 3 bases at V and 7 bases at J, leaving 12 bases unmatched. The CDR3 sequence is 17 residues long. Germline-derived CDR1 and CDR2 are MNHNS and SASEGT.

V usage is TRBV3-1 (or the pseudogene TRBV3-2) and J usage is TRBJ2-3, with 8 positions matching TRBD1. The CDR3 is 16 amino acids. V trimming: 6 bases; J trimming: 1 base; junction bases outside the gene matches: 9. Germline values: CDR1 LGHDT, CDR2 YNNKEL (reference sequence). CDR3 sequence reads: CASSRAGTGGTDTQYF. For the CDR3, the DNA is TGTGCCAGCAGTCGGGCCGGGACAGGCGGCACAGATACGCAGTATTTT.

This rearrangement joins TRBV28 to TRBJ1-5; the D gene is possibly TRBD1 (6 bases). This CDR3 spans 15 amino acids. With 2 bases removed from V and 0 bases from J, the gap between germline ends came to 8 bases. Germline V gives CDR1 MDHEN, CDR2 SYDVKM. CDR3: CASSLGGSSNQPQHF. CDR3 nucleotide sequence: TGTGCCAGCAGTTTAGGGGGCTCTAGCAATCAGCCCCAGCATTTT.